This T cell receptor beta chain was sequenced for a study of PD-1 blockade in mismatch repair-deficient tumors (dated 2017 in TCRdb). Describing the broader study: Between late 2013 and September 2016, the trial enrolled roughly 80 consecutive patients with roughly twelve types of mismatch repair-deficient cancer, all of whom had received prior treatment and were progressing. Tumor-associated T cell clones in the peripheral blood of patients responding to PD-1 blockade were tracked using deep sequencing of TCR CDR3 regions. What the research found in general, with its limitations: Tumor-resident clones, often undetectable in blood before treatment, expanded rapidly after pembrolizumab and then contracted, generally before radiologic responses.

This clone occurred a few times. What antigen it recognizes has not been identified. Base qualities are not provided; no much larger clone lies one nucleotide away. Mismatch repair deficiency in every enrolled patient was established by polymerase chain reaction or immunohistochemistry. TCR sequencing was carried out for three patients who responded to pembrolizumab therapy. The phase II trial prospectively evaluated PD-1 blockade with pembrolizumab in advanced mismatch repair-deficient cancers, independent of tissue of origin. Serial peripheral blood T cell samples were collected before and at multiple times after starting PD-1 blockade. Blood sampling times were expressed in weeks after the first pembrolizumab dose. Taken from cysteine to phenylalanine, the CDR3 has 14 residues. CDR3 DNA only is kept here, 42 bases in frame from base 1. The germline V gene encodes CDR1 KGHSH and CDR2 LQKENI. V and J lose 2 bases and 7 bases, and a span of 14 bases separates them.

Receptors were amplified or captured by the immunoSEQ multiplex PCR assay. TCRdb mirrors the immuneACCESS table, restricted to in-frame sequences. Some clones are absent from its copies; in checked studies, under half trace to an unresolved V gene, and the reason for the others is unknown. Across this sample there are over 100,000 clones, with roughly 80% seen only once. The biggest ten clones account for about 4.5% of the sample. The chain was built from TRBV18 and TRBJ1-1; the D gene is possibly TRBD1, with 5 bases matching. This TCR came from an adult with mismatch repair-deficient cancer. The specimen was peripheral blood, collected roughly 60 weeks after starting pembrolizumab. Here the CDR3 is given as CASSPSERGGEAFF. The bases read TGTGCCAGCTCACCATCGGAGCGGGGGGGTGAAGCTTTCTTT.